These 24 T cell receptor beta chains share one sample of origin, sequenced in a study of T cells in narcolepsy. The data were produced by immunoSEQ multiplex PCR, yet TCRdb's version contains in-frame clones alone and is incomplete. The table records 25,000 to 35,000 clones, roughly four fifths of them present only once. Sequenced sample: memory (CD45RA-) CD4+ T cells from blood. The receptors shown here come from a human donor in good health.

This clone was seen just once. The chain employs TRBV19 and TRBJ1-5; no reliable D call. Per the germline V gene, CDR1 is LNHDA and CDR2 is SQIVND (reference sequence). The CDR3 is made up of 15 amino acids. V was clipped by 7 bases and J by 4 bases, with 17 bases between them. The CDR3: CASTNGEVHNQPQHF. DNA of the CDR3: TGTGCCAGTACGAACGGGGAGGTGCATAATCAGCCCCAGCATTTT.

A single count supports this clone. The V and J genes are TRBV28 and TRBJ1-2, with TRBD1 as a possible D gene (6 bases). Germline loops: CDR1 MDHEN, CDR2 SYDVKM. The CDR3 length is 14 residues. V was shortened by 3 bases and J by 4 bases, with 12 bases between the two germline ends. CDR3 DNA sequence: TGTGCCAGCAGTTTTGGCAGGGGTCCCTATGGCTACACCTTC. Its protein product is CASSFGRGPYGYTF.

This clone has more than one count but fewer than ten. The rearrangement uses TRBV7-2 and TRBJ1-3, with D maybe TRBD1 (5 bases). V gave up 4 bases and J gave up 1 base, with 8 bases separating them. Germline CDR1 and CDR2: SGHTA and FQGNSA. The CDR3 has 14 residues. The CDR3 nucleotides are TGTGCCAGCAGCTCCGACAGTTCTGGAAACACCATATATTTT. Amino acids: CASSSDSSGNTIYF.

This clone appeared once. The chain couples TRBV5-1 to TRBJ2-7; D not certain. Germline values: CDR1 SGHRS, CDR2 YFSETQ. V shed 2 bases and J shed 2 bases, with 11 bases lying between them. This CDR3 has 14 residues. In nucleotides, the CDR3 is TGCGCCAGCAGCTTAAAAGGAGTTGCCTACGAGCAGTACTTC. Protein sequence: CASSLKGVAYEQYF.

This clone was counted only a few times. The J gene is TRBJ2-3, the V gene TRBV5-1; D remains unclear. Looked up from germline, CDR1 is SGHRS and CDR2 is YFSETQ. V was trimmed by 4 bases and J by 4 bases, leaving 10 bases between them. The CDR3 covers 13 residues. The CDR3 nucleotides read TGCGCCAGCAGCCCCTCGGTGGCAGATACGCAGTATTTT. The encoded protein is CASSPSVADTQYF.

The chain uses TRBV28 and TRBJ2-2; unclear D gene. V dropped 3 bases and J dropped 0 bases, with 8 bases sitting between them. Germline-derived CDR1 and CDR2 are MDHEN and SYDVKM. This CDR3 has 15 amino acids. The CDR3 coding sequence is TGTGCCAGCAGTTTCGAAACGGCGAACACCGGGGAGCTGTTTTTT. Residues: CASSFETANTGELFF.

The rearrangement uses TRBV7-9 and TRBJ2-3, with D possibly TRBD1 on 6 matching bases. CDR1 is SEHNR, CDR2 FQNEAQ, per germline (reference sequence). V lost 4 bases, J lost 0 bases, and 14 bases lay in between. The CDR3 totals 16 residues. The CDR3 nucleotides read TGTGCCAGCAGCTCGAATCAGGGGAGTAGCACAGATACGCAGTATTTT. Residues: CASSSNQGSSTDTQYF.

The chain couples TRBV7-2 to TRBJ2-1; D remains ambiguous. Germline V gene sequence: CDR1 SGHTA, CDR2 FQGNSA. V was clipped by 1 base and J by 9 bases, with 10 bases between them. The CDR3 consists of 13 residues. CDR3 coding DNA: TGTGCCAGCAGCTTAGAGGTTTGGAGTGAGCAGTTCTTC. This translates into CASSLEVWSEQFF.

The chain uses TRBV11-2 and TRBJ2-5; D may correspond to TRBD1 or TRBD2 (6 bases each). Germline-derived CDR1 and CDR2 are SGHAT and FQNNGV. This CDR3 contains 17 residues. Trimming took 3 bases from V and 1 from J, leaving 18 bases between them. CDR3 DNA: TGTGCCAGCAGCTTTGGGGTACAGGGAGGCGGCCAAGAGACCCAGTACTTC. As protein: CASSFGVQGGGQETQYF.

This clone has only one observation. The V gene is TRBV6-6, the J gene TRBJ1-1; D possibly corresponds to TRBD1 (6 bases). V lost 2 bases to trimming and J lost 9 bases, with 13 bases between them. The CDR3 has 13 amino acids. Per germline, CDR1 MNHNY and CDR2 SVGAGI (reference sequence). The CDR3 loop reads CASSYPGQQQAFF. For the CDR3, the DNA is TGTGCCAGCAGTTACCCCGGACAGCAACAAGCTTTCTTT.

This chain uses TRBV28 with TRBJ2-5; no definite D call. This CDR3 spans 11 amino acids. Germline V gives CDR1 MDHEN, CDR2 SYDVKM. The V end was cut by 4 bases, the J end by 13 bases, with 13 bases between. CDR3 protein: CASSSNRMGYF. The CDR3 bases are TGTGCCAGCAGTTCTAATCGGATGGGGTACTTC.

The CDR3 sequence: CASTPLRGESYEQYF. The CDR3 bases are TGTGCCAGCACCCCATTGAGGGGGGAGTCCTACGAGCAGTACTTC. The V call is TRBV7-9, the J call TRBJ2-7, with D perhaps TRBD1 or TRBD2 (6 bases each). This CDR3 region has 15 residues. Germline V gene sequence: CDR1 SEHNR, CDR2 FQNEAQ (reference sequence). The germline V and J ends were trimmed by 7 bases and 1 base, with 17 bases remaining between them.

This chain joins TRBV21-1 and TRBJ1-2. TRBV21-1 is a known pseudogene. The CDR3 runs 13 residues. CDR3 amino acids: CAAAGEARYGYTF. In DNA form, the CDR3 reads TGTGCCGCGGCGGGGGAAGCTAGGTATGGCTACACCTTC.

This chain uses TRBV7-2 with TRBJ2-3; a possible D gene is TRBD2 (6 bases). The CDR3 contains 17 residues. The V end lost 2 bases, the J end lost 4 bases, and 19 bases lay between the germline ends. Looked up from germline, CDR1 is SGHTA and CDR2 is FQGNSA. This CDR3 is CASSLRSAGFRADTQYF. CDR3 DNA sequence: TGTGCCAGCAGCTTACGAAGTGCGGGGTTTAGGGCAGATACGCAGTATTTT.

The CDR3 region is CASSVDSGSYNEQFF. DNA for the CDR3: TGTGCCAGCAGCGTAGATAGCGGGAGCTACAATGAGCAGTTCTTC. This chain joins TRBV9 and TRBJ2-1, with TRBD2 matching over 9 bases. The CDR3 has 15 amino acids. Per the germline V gene, CDR1 is SGDLS and CDR2 is YYNGEE. V lost 0 bases, J lost 3 bases, and 1 base stayed unmatched.

V is TRBV21-1 and J is TRBJ1-4. TRBV21-1 is designated a pseudogene. This CDR3 has 17 residues. The CDR3: CASSKAARGVYNEKLFF. CDR3 coding DNA: TGTGCCAGCAGCAAAGCGGCTCGGGGGGTCTACAATGAAAAACTGTTTTTT.

The J gene is TRBJ1-2, the V gene TRBV4-1, with D tentatively TRBD1 (5 bases). There are 14 residues in the CDR3. Trimming stripped 1 base from V and 4 bases from J, with 10 bases between. CDR1 and CDR2 (germline): MGHRA, YSYEKL. The CDR3 bases are TGCGCCAGCAGCCAAGGACAGAACCTCTATGGCTACACCTTC. Translated: CASSQGQNLYGYTF.

This clone was detected only a few times. The rearrangement joins TRBV27 to TRBJ1-5; a weak D match, TRBD1 (6 bases). The germline V gene encodes CDR1 MNHEY and CDR2 SMNVEV (reference sequence). V was trimmed by 5 bases and J by 5 bases, leaving 16 bases between them. This CDR3 comprises 15 residues. CDR3 coding DNA: TGTGCCAGCAGTCCCCGGGGGCGGAGGGATCAGCCCCAGCATTTT. Its translation is CASSPRGRRDQPQHF.

The rearrangement joins TRBV7-2 to TRBJ2-2; D unresolved. Germline CDR1 reads SGHTA; CDR2 reads FQGNSA. This CDR3 is built from 13 residues. V was clipped by 6 bases and J by 4 bases, with 9 bases between them. This CDR3 reads CASSSTSTGELFF. The CDR3 DNA reads as TGTGCCAGCAGTTCTACTTCCACCGGGGAGCTGTTTTTT.

This rearrangement joins TRBV4-1 to TRBJ1-5; D might be TRBD1 (5 bases). Trimming stripped 0 bases from V and 5 bases from J, with 11 bases between. This CDR3 comprises 15 residues. Per the germline V gene, CDR1 is MGHRA and CDR2 is YSYEKL. The CDR3 DNA reads TGCGCCAGCAGCCAAGAGGACAATACCGATCAGCCCCAGCATTTT. Residues: CASSQEDNTDQPQHF.

The chain couples TRBV7-8 to TRBJ1-2; D is possibly TRBD1 (6 bases). The CDR3 covers 14 residues. Trimming shortened V by 1 base and J by 1 base, and 7 bases separated the two germline ends. Germline V lookup: CDR1 SGHVS, CDR2 FQNEAQ. The CDR3 DNA sequence: TGTGCCAGCAGCTTAGGACAGGTTAACTATGGCTACACCTTC. It codes for CASSLGQVNYGYTF.

The CDR3 DNA follows: TGTGCCAGCAGTTCGACAGGTTGGGAGGTTTACACCGGGGAGCTGTTTTTT. The encoded protein is CASSSTGWEVYTGELFF. The chain couples TRBV28 to TRBJ2-2; D is possibly TRBD1 or TRBD2 (6 bases each). V was cut by 4 bases and J by 3 bases, with 18 bases left in between. The CDR3 covers 17 residues. Germline V gene data show CDR1 as MDHEN and CDR2 as SYDVKM.

V usage is TRBV2 and J usage is TRBJ1-5, with 8 positions matching TRBD1. The CDR3 runs to 13 residues. Germline V gives CDR1 SNHLY, CDR2 FYNNEI. V dropped 6 bases and J dropped 9; count of bases not matched to a gene: 7. The CDR3 here is CASSGDRIGPQHF. Here the CDR3 DNA reads TGTGCCAGCAGCGGGGACAGGATCGGGCCCCAGCATTTT.

This clone has a handful of counts. The V gene is TRBV28, the J gene TRBJ2-5, with D tentatively TRBD2 (6 bases). Germline V gene data show CDR1 as MDHEN and CDR2 as SYDVKM. The CDR3 runs 14 residues. V lost 6 bases and J 2 bases, leaving 13 bases between the germline ends. CDR3 amino acids: CASRPRLVQETQYF. In nucleotides, the CDR3 is TGTGCCAGCAGACCAAGACTAGTGCAAGAGACCCAGTACTTC.